A selection of T cell receptor beta chains follows, all from one sample in a study of cytomegalovirus exposure and HLA in healthy donors. Data came from immunoSEQ multiplex PCR; TCRdb stores just in-frame clones and leaves some out. In the table there are about 160,000 clones, around 80% of which are singletons. The sample consisted of PBMCs. Every receptor here comes from a girl between 5 and 17 years old in good health and CMV-seropositive. Each CDR3 is given with its conserved first and last residue. Fields, in order: D gene, J gene, V gene, clone size, CDR3 protein, CDR3 DNA. The D gene is left open where the match is weak. Clone size is stated in some rows and not others, as once, few, many or a class when expanded.

TRBD2	TRBJ2-1	TRBV10-3	NA	CAIGLDSYNEQFF	TGTGCCATTGGACTAGACTCCTACAATGAGCAGTTCTTC
NA	TRBJ2-3	TRBV14	NA	CASSHRQFRTDTQYF	TGTGCCAGCAGCCATAGACAGTTCCGCACAGATACGCAGTATTTT
NA	TRBJ2-7	TRBV27	NA	CASSSQGGTYEQYF	TGTGCCAGCAGTTCTCAGGGGGGCACCTACGAGCAGTACTTC
TRBD1	TRBJ1-5	TRBV25-1	NA	CASSGTGGNQPQHF	TGTGCCAGCAGTGGGACAGGGGGTAATCAGCCCCAGCATTTT
NA	TRBJ2-3	TRBV25-1	NA	CASSERPSTLSTDTQYF	TGTGCCAGCAGTGAACGGCCTAGCACGCTTAGCACAGATACGCAGTATTTT
NA	TRBJ2-5	TRBV18	NA	CASSPPSQQETQYF	TGTGCCAGCTCACCACCGTCCCAACAAGAGACCCAGTACTTC
NA	TRBJ2-4	TRBV15	once	CATSRVLTGKVIQYF	TGTGCCACCAGCAGAGTCCTCACAGGGAAGGTCATTCAGTACTTC
TRBD2	TRBJ2-7	TRBV7-9	NA	CASSLAGGGPLGEQYF	TGTGCCAGCAGCTTAGCGGGCGGGGGGCCCCTCGGAGAGCAGTACTTC
TRBD1	TRBJ1-1	TRBV7-2	NA	CASGIQGVNTEAFF	TGTGCCAGCGGGATACAGGGGGTGAACACTGAAGCTTTCTTT
NA	TRBJ1-1	TRBV5-1	NA	CASREAARTEAFF	TGCGCCAGCCGGGAGGCGGCGAGGACTGAAGCTTTCTTT
TRBD2	TRBJ2-7	TRBV11-2	NA	CASSLGLAKTYEQYF	TGTGCCAGCAGCTTAGGACTAGCGAAGACCTACGAGCAGTACTTC
NA	TRBJ1-4	TRBV6-1	NA	CASSEAWAANEKLFF	TGTGCCAGCAGTGAAGCGTGGGCAGCTAATGAAAAACTGTTTTTT
TRBD1	TRBJ1-3	TRBV18	NA	CASSPTGVGNTIYF	TGTGCCAGCTCACCAACAGGGGTGGGAAACACCATATATTTT
TRBD2	TRBJ2-2	TRBV19	NA	CASSIDRLAGGTNTGELFF	TGTGCCAGTAGTATAGATCGGTTGGCGGGAGGTACGAACACCGGGGAGCTGTTTTTT
NA	TRBJ2-7	TRBV10-3	few	CAISDKGISAEQYF	TGTGCCATCAGTGATAAGGGGATAAGTGCCGAGCAGTACTTC
TRBD1	TRBJ2-7	TRBV30	NA	CALALGQSHEQYF	TGTGCCTTAGCGTTGGGACAGTCCCACGAGCAGTACTTC
TRBD2	TRBJ2-2	TRBV28	NA	CASSFGWGAGGPNTGELFF	TGTGCCAGCAGTTTTGGATGGGGAGCGGGAGGGCCGAACACCGGGGAGCTGTTTTTT
TRBD2	TRBJ2-3	TRBV6-5	NA	CASSFSGVGTDTQYF	TGTGCCAGCAGTTTTAGCGGGGTGGGCACAGATACGCAGTATTTT
NA	TRBJ2-7	TRBV7-9	few	CASSLINSYEQYF	TGTGCCAGCAGCTTAATCAATTCCTACGAGCAGTACTTC
NA	TRBJ2-1	TRBV4-3	NA	CASSPLVAGRNEQFF	TGCGCCAGCAGCCCTTTGGTGGCAGGGCGAAATGAGCAGTTCTTC
NA	TRBJ2-2	TRBV27	NA	CASRGHSDTGELFF	TGTGCCAGCAGGGGACACTCGGACACCGGGGAGCTGTTTTTT
NA	TRBJ2-7	TRBV5-6	NA	CASSPLIGAYEQYF	TGTGCCAGCAGCCCACTTATAGGGGCCTACGAGCAGTACTTC
NA	TRBJ1-3	TRBV28	NA	CASSFPKLSSGNTIYF	TGTGCCAGCAGTTTTCCCAAACTTTCCTCTGGAAACACCATATATTTT
NA	TRBJ1-2	TRBV7-8	NA	CASSLGGGTPYGYTF	TGTGCCAGCAGCTTAGGGGGGGGGACACCCTATGGCTACACCTTC
NA	TRBJ2-7	TRBV28	NA	CASSLGHASHEQYF	TGTGCCAGCAGTTTGGGACACGCGTCCCACGAGCAGTACTTC
NA	TRBJ2-5	TRBV14	once	CASSQPDFTTQYF	TGTGCCAGCAGCCAACCGGACTTTACGACCCAGTACTTC
TRBD1	TRBJ2-1	TRBV4-2	NA	CASSQEYRQGSRQFF	TGTGCCAGCAGCCAAGAATATCGACAGGGCAGCCGGCAGTTCTTC
NA	TRBJ2-3	TRBV4-3	NA	CASSQESSTDTQYF	TGCGCCAGCAGCCAAGAATCTAGCACAGATACGCAGTATTTT
NA	TRBJ1-1	TRBV10-3	NA	CAISEVSEEGNTEAFF	TGTGCCATCAGTGAGGTGTCGGAAGAGGGGAACACTGAAGCTTTCTTT
NA	TRBJ1-4	TRBV2	NA	CASILSPTATNEKLFF	TGTGCCAGCATATTATCTCCCACAGCAACTAATGAAAAACTGTTTTTT
NA	TRBJ2-1	TRBV19	once	CASSIVGAYNEQFF	TGTGCCAGTAGTATTGTCGGGGCCTACAATGAGCAGTTCTTC
NA	TRBJ2-7	TRBV6-1	NA	CASSVPFGDTYEQYF	TGTGCCAGCAGTGTCCCCTTCGGGGATACCTACGAGCAGTACTTC
TRBD2	TRBJ2-1	TRBV29-1	NA	CSVEDWGTSGSSYNEQFF	TGCAGCGTTGAAGATTGGGGGACTAGCGGGAGTTCGTACAATGAGCAGTTCTTC
NA	TRBJ1-5	TRBV6-1	NA	CASSEQGWGNQPQHF	TGTGCCAGCAGTGAACAGGGATGGGGCAATCAGCCCCAGCATTTT
NA	TRBJ2-7	TRBV28	once	CASRGGEQYF	TGTGCCAGCAGGGGCGGGGAGCAGTACTTC
TRBD2	TRBJ2-5	TRBV11-3	NA	CASSSGGKETQYF	TGTGCCAGCAGCTCGGGGGGTAAAGAGACCCAGTACTTC
NA	TRBJ1-1	TRBV4-2	NA	CASSQDWTLNTEAFF	TGTGCCAGCAGCCAAGATTGGACACTGAACACTGAAGCTTTCTTT
NA	TRBJ2-1	TRBV19	NA	CASSILTASSYNEQFF	TGTGCCAGTAGTATCCTAACTGCCTCCTCCTACAATGAGCAGTTCTTC
TRBD2	TRBJ2-5	TRBV13	NA	CASSSLQGTSGGAQETQYF	TGTGCCAGTAGCTCTCTACAGGGGACTAGCGGGGGGGCCCAAGAGACCCAGTACTTC
TRBD1	TRBJ1-3	TRBV23-1	NA	CASSWGQGLGNTIYF	TGCGCCAGCAGCTGGGGACAGGGTCTCGGAAACACCATATATTTT
TRBD1	TRBJ2-1	TRBV30	once	CALRDRGFHEQFF	TGTGCCTTGAGGGACAGGGGTTTCCATGAGCAGTTCTTC
TRBD1	TRBJ1-2	TRBV6-1	few	CASSWGQGYDGYTF	TGTGCCAGCAGTTGGGGACAGGGTTATGATGGCTACACCTTC
TRBD2	TRBJ2-4	TRBV10-3	few	CAISESMTSGENIQYF	TGTGCCATCAGTGAGTCGATGACTAGCGGAGAAAACATTCAGTACTTC
NA	TRBJ1-1	TRBV30	NA	CAWSVSWRENTEAFF	TGTGCCTGGAGTGTATCGTGGCGGGAGAACACTGAAGCTTTCTTT
NA	TRBJ2-3	TRBV21-1	NA	CASSKGERGHTDTQYF	TGTGCCAGCAGCAAAGGAGAGCGGGGGCACACAGATACGCAGTATTTT
TRBD1	TRBJ2-1	TRBV6-5	NA	CASSYGDRENEQFF	TGTGCCAGCAGTTACGGGGACAGGGAGAATGAGCAGTTCTTC
NA	TRBJ1-2	TRBV7-8	few	CASSLDVAGRNYGYTF	TGTGCCAGCAGCTTAGACGTGGCGGGACGGAACTATGGCTACACCTTC
TRBD2	TRBJ2-1	TRBV4-3	NA	CASSREGLAGGAEQFF	TGCGCCAGCAGCCGAGAAGGACTAGCGGGGGGAGCTGAGCAGTTCTTC
NA	TRBJ1-1	TRBV19	NA	CASSITSGEGENTEAFF	TGTGCCAGTAGTATTACATCAGGTGAGGGGGAGAACACTGAAGCTTTCTTT
NA	TRBJ2-1	TRBV14	few	CASSPYRGNYNEQFF	TGTGCCAGCAGCCCTTATAGGGGCAATTACAATGAGCAGTTCTTC
TRBD2	TRBJ2-7	TRBV18	once	CASSPPGSGGKPYEQYF	TGTGCCAGCTCACCACCGGGGAGCGGGGGAAAACCCTACGAGCAGTACTTC
NA	TRBJ1-2	TRBV11-2	NA	CASSTTTGTYGYPF	TGTGCCAGCAGCACAACTACAGGGACCTATGGCTACCCCTTC
TRBD2	TRBJ2-3	TRBV6-5	NA	CASRYLAGGTDTQYF	TGTGCCAGCAGATATCTAGCGGGAGGCACAGATACGCAGTATTTT
TRBD2	TRBJ2-1	TRBV30	NA	CAWSALAGSYNEQFF	TGTGCCTGGAGTGCACTAGCGGGCTCCTACAATGAGCAGTTCTTC
NA	TRBJ1-2	TRBV5-6	NA	CASSFGTLANYGYTF	TGTGCCAGCAGCTTCGGGACACTTGCTAACTATGGCTACACCTTC
NA	TRBJ2-1	TRBV18	NA	CASSFTGMNEQFF	TGTGCCAGCTCGTTCACAGGGATGAATGAGCAGTTCTTC
NA	TRBJ1-5	TRBV5-6	NA	CASSFFGLNQPQHF	TGTGCCAGCAGCTTTTTCGGGTTGAATCAGCCCCAGCATTTT